This T cell receptor beta chain was profiled in a study of T cell repertoires in ileal Crohn's disease. Whole-study context: The M0 sample came from the inflamed ileal portion of the resected specimen.

Details on this clone: Its antigen is not known. This sample also contains other DNA sequences that code for the same CDR3.

The CDR3 sequence is 16 residues long. V was pared by 1 base and J by 0 bases, with 10 bases between. Germline CDR1 LNHDA, CDR2 SQIVND (reference sequence). Findings of the study overall: Mucosal expansions were suggested to be mainly CD8 T cells. All patients with clonality above 26.8% had endoscopic recurrence.

Only in-frame clones appear in the TCRdb table, and some are missing; sequencing was by immunoSEQ multiplex PCR. Among approximately 14,000 clones listed, around 79% were seen once. This sample's time point: inflamed ileum from the surgical specimen. Adults with ileal or ileocolonic Crohn's disease and an indication for resection were eligible. Sample: ileal tissue. The origin of this receptor is an adult with Crohn's disease. The V and J genes are TRBV19 and TRBJ1-5; D ambiguous. The CDR3 region is CASSIVGGYSNQPQHF. CDR3 DNA: TGTGCCAGTAGTATAGTAGGCGGATATAGCAATCAGCCCCAGCATTTT.